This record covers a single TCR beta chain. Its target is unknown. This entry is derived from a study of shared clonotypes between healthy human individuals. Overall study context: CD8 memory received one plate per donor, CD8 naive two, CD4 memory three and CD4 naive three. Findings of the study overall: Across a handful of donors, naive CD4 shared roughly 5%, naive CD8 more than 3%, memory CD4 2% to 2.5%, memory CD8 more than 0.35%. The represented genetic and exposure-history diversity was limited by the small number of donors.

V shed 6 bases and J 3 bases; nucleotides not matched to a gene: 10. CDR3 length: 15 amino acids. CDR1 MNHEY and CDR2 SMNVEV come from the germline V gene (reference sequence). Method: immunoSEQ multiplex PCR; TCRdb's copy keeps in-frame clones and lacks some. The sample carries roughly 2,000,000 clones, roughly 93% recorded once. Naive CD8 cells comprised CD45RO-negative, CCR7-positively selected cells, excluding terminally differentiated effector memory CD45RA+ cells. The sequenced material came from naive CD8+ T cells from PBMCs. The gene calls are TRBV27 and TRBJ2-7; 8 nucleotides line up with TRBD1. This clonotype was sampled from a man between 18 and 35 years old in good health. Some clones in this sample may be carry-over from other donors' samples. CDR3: CASSSSGGSGYEQYF. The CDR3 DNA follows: TGTGCCAGCAGCTCATCAGGGGGCTCAGGCTACGAGCAGTACTTC.